The TCR beta chain described here comes from a study of Graves' ophthalmopathy and Graves' hyperthyroidism. Study results and limitations: Most thyroid clonotypes with frequency above 0.001 were detected in blood too.

Using RNA transcripts, the TCR beta CDR3 regions were amplified. HTBI-primed RT-PCR formed the first round, and a multiplex PCR formed the second. TCRdb used MiXCR to reprocess the multiplex PCR reads, holding one entry per CDR3 protein. This sample carries 620,000 or so distinct CDR3 sequences, about a fifth of them seen once, and the ten largest clones take approximately 7.7%. CDR3 length: 14 residues. V was clipped by 3 bases and J by 6 bases; unmatched bases: 2. This clonotype was seen at least ten times. Its target is unknown. Sample: peripheral blood. The source is a woman aged 18-29 years with stable Graves' hyperthyroidism. Some clones in this sample may be carry-over from other donors' samples. The chain combines TRBV12-3 or TRBV12-4 with TRBJ1-6; 7 bases are a match to TRBD1. This chain's CDR3 is CASSLTGINSPLHF. The CDR3 DNA sequence: TGTGCCAGCAGTTTGACAGGGATTAATTCACCCCTCCACTTT.